A single sample is the source of the 15 T cell receptor beta chains below, sequenced in a study of control samples from healthy donors and cancer patients. The repertoire was sequenced with immunoSEQ multiplex PCR; TCRdb's copy has only in-frame clones and lacks some. The sample records 400,000 to 500,000 clones, more than 80% being singletons. Source material: PBMCs. These receptor sequences come from a man aged 40-55 years with head and neck cancer.

In DNA, the CDR3 is TGCAGCGTTGAAACCCCAGCGGCAAGCAGCTCCTACGAGCAGTACTTC. Translation: CSVETPAASSSYEQYF. The chain joins TRBV29-1 to TRBJ2-7; D perhaps matches TRBD2 (5 bases). Trimming shortened V by 2 bases and J by 0 bases, and 17 bases separated the two germline ends. This CDR3 is built from 16 residues. From germline, CDR1 is SQVTM and CDR2 ANQGSEA.

This chain uses TRBV7-2 with TRBJ2-1, with D hard to call. Germline V gene lookup returns CDR1 SGHTA and CDR2 FQGNSA. This CDR3 has 11 residues. V was trimmed by 2 bases and J by 8 bases, leaving 4 bases between them. Here the CDR3 DNA reads TGTGCCAGCAGCTTATTCGATGAGCAGTTCTTC. The encoded protein is CASSLFDEQFF.

This clone was observed a single time. The same CDR3 also results from other DNA sequences found in this sample. The chain is built from TRBV11-2 and TRBJ2-3; D is unresolved. The V gene's germline CDR1 is SGHAT and CDR2 FQNNGV. This CDR3 is 12 amino acids long. V lost 1 base to trimming and J lost 5 bases, with 4 bases between them. CDR3 region: CASSLGGDTQYF. The CDR3 nucleotides read TGTGCCAGCAGCTTAGGAGGAGATACGCAGTATTTT.

This chain joins TRBV5-8 and TRBJ1-5; 9 nucleotides match TRBD1. Trimming removed 0 bases from V and 7 bases from J; junction bases left unmatched: 8. CDR1 is SGHTS and CDR2 is YDEGEE in the germline V gene. The CDR3 sequence is 16 residues long. CDR3 coding DNA: TGTGCCAGCAGCTTGGACAGGGGGCGATCGGGACAGCCCCAGCATTTT. The encoded protein is CASSLDRGRSGQPQHF.

The gene calls are TRBV29-1 and TRBJ2-7, with a weak D call TRBD1 (5 bases). This CDR3 comprises 13 residues. V lost 5 bases and J 5 bases, leaving 16 bases between the germline ends. Germline V gene sequence: CDR1 SQVTM, CDR2 ANQGSEA. CDR3 in DNA: TGCAGCGTTAACCCTACAGGATCGGACGAGCAGTACTTC. This codes for CSVNPTGSDEQYF.

The rearrangement uses TRBV28 and TRBJ1-2; D is unclear. The CDR3 runs 15 residues. The V end was cut by 5 bases, the J end by 5 bases, with 18 bases between. Germline V CDR1 and CDR2: MDHEN, SYDVKM. CDR3 in DNA: TGTGCCAGCAGTATAATCCCATCAGGATTATATGGCTACACCTTC. Translating it yields CASSIIPSGLYGYTF.

The rearrangement links TRBV30 to TRBJ2-1; D is perhaps TRBD1 (6 bases). Per germline, CDR1 GTSNPN and CDR2 SVGIG (reference sequence). CDR3 size: 13 residues. Trimming took off 3 bases at V and 8 bases at J, with 14 bases between the two ends. CDR3 protein: CAWSPGQTDEQFF. The CDR3 DNA follows: TGTGCCTGGAGCCCGGGACAAACGGATGAGCAGTTCTTC.

This chain connects TRBV27 to TRBJ1-2, with D unclear. The CDR3 length is 15 residues. The ends were cut back, 8 bases at V and 0 bases at J, with 16 bases in the middle. Germline V gene lookup returns CDR1 MNHEY and CDR2 SMNVEV (reference sequence). The chain's CDR3 is CASHSGRLPNYGYTF. CDR3 bases: TGTGCCAGCCATTCCGGACGTCTCCCTAACTATGGCTACACCTTC.

The V gene is TRBV29-1, the J gene TRBJ1-2; D is ambiguous. The CDR3 length is 8 residues. The germline gives CDR1 SQVTM, CDR2 ANQGSEA. V was clipped by 0 bases and J by 14 bases, with 4 bases between them. CDR3 in amino acids: CSVEDWTF. DNA of the CDR3: TGCAGCGTTGAAGATTGGACCTTC.

The chain links TRBV6-1 to TRBJ2-5, with D maybe TRBD2 (6 bases). Trimming took 3 bases from V and 4 from J, leaving 6 bases between them. CDR1 is MNHNS and CDR2 is SASEGT in the germline V gene. The CDR3 has 12 residues. The CDR3 protein is CASSEGGETQYF. The CDR3 region has the DNA TGTGCCAGCAGTGAGGGGGGAGAGACCCAGTACTTC.

This clone was seen a single time. V and J are TRBV7-6 and TRBJ2-5; possibly TRBD2 for D (7 bases). This CDR3 comprises 16 residues. Deletions cut 6 bases from V and 4 bases from J, with 21 bases between. CDR1 is SGHVS, CDR2 FNYEAQ, per germline. CDR3 in amino acids: CASRGPGGAGAETQYF. Written as DNA, the CDR3 is TGTGCCAGCAGAGGCCCTGGGGGGGCGGGTGCAGAGACCCAGTACTTC.

A single count supports this clone. The chain carries TRBV5-1 and TRBJ2-7; TRBD1 matches 7 bases. V lost 4 bases and J lost 3; bases outside the gene matches: 4. The germline gives CDR1 SGHRS, CDR2 YFSETQ. CDR3 length: 13 amino acids. The CDR3 loop reads CASSVRGNYEQYF. The CDR3 DNA reads as TGCGCCAGCAGCGTCAGGGGGAACTACGAGCAGTACTTC. The whole variable domain, filled in from reference TRBV5-1 and TRBJ2-7, reads KAGVTQTPRYLIKTRGQQVTLSCSPISGHRSVSWYQQTPGQGLQFLFEYFSETQRNKGNFPGRFSGRQFSNSRSEMNVSTLELGDSALYLCASSVRGNYEQYFGPGTRLTVT.

V gene TRBV28 combines with J gene TRBJ1-6, with TRBD1 matching over 8 bases. Unmatched junction bases numbered 3, after V lost 4 bases and J lost 4 bases. The CDR3 consists of 15 residues. CDR1 is MDHEN and CDR2 is SYDVKM in the germline V gene. The CDR3 reads CASSSGGGYNSPLHF. CDR3 nucleotide sequence: TGTGCCAGCAGTTCAGGGGGCGGATATAATTCACCCCTCCACTTT.

The chain employs TRBV6-5 and TRBJ2-3, with 7 bases lining up with TRBD1. The junction had 7 bases not matched to a gene; V was cut back by 5 bases and J by 2 bases. CDR3 length: 15 amino acids. The germline CDR1 and CDR2 sequences are MNHEY and SVGAGI. The CDR3 DNA sequence: TGTGCCAGCAGTCTCGGGACAGCGTTCACAGATACGCAGTATTTT. Protein product: CASSLGTAFTDTQYF.

This clone showed up just once. CDR3 loop: CASSLYVSSYNSPLHF. For the CDR3, the DNA is TGCGCCAGCAGCTTGTACGTGAGCTCCTATAATTCACCCCTCCACTTT. The gene calls are TRBV5-1 and TRBJ1-6, with D hard to call. The CDR3 contains 16 residues. V was cut by 1 base and J by 0 bases, with 8 bases left in between. CDR1 and CDR2 (germline): SGHRS, YFSETQ.